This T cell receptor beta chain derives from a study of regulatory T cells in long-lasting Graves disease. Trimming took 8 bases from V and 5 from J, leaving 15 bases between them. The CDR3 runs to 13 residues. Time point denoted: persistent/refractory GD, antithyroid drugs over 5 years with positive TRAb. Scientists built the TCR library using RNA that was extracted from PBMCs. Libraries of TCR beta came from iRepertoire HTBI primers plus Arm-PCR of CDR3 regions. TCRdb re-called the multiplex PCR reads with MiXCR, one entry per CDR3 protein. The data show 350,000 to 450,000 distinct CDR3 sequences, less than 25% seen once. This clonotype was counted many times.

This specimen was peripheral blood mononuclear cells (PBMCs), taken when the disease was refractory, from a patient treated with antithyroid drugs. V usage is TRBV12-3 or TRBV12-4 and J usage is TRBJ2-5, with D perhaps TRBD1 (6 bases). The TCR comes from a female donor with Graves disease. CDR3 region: CASRLGAWETQYF. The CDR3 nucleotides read TGTGCCAGCCGCTTGGGGGCGTGGGAGACCCAGTACTTC.